A single sample is the source of the 29 T cell receptor beta chains below, sequenced in a study of T cell responses to AZD1222 COVID-19 vaccine. Some clones are missing from TCRdb's copy, which holds only in-frame ones; the method was immunoSEQ multiplex PCR. The repertoire has 100,000 or so clones, more than 85% of them found once; the top ten carry around 4.3%. The specimen comprised peripheral blood, sampled on day 0 of AZD1222 vaccination. Every receptor here comes from an adult in good health.

The rearrangement uses TRBV2 and TRBJ1-6, with D maybe TRBD1 (5 bases). Germline V gene sequence: CDR1 SNHLY, CDR2 FYNNEI. Trimming left V 6 bases short and J 9 bases short, with 6 bases between. The CDR3 extends over 11 amino acids. The CDR3 DNA is TGTGCCAGCAGGACAGCTTCACCCCTCCACTTT. Its translation: CASRTASPLHF.

This clone is a singleton in its sample. The chain is built from TRBV6-5 and TRBJ1-3; 7 bases are a match to TRBD1. The CDR3 is 15 amino acids. V dropped 4 bases and J dropped 0; count of bases not matched to a gene: 3. The germline V gene has CDR1 MNHEY and CDR2 SVGAGI. In DNA form, the CDR3 reads TGTGCCAGCAGTTTCGACAGGGTCTCTGGAAACACCATATATTTT. Its protein is CASSFDRVSGNTIYF.

The J gene is TRBJ1-4, the V gene TRBV27; tentatively, D is TRBD1 (5 bases). This CDR3 contains 15 residues. V was shortened by 5 bases and J by 0 bases, with 10 bases between the two germline ends. The germline gives CDR1 MNHEY, CDR2 SMNVEV (reference sequence). The CDR3 DNA reads TGTGCCAGCAGTAGACAGTCTGCAACTAATGAAAAACTGTTTTTT. This translates into CASSRQSATNEKLFF.

The genes are TRBV5-1 and TRBJ2-7; TRBD1 agrees at 10 bases. V lost 4 bases to trimming and J lost 2 bases; unmatched junction nucleotides: 6. Germline CDR1 and CDR2: SGHRS and YFSETQ. The CDR3 has 15 amino acids. The CDR3 DNA is TGCGCCAGCAGCGAAGGGACAGGGGCCGCCTACGAGCAGTACTTC. This gives the protein CASSEGTGAAYEQYF.

The chain carries TRBV28 and TRBJ1-6; 9 positions match TRBD1. The V gene end was trimmed by 3 bases and the J gene end by 6 bases; junction bases not matched to a gene: 3. Germline lookup yields CDR1 MDHEN and CDR2 SYDVKM. This CDR3 is 15 amino acids long. CDR3 sequence reads: CASSFQGQGNSPLHF. CDR3 bases: TGTGCCAGCAGTTTTCAGGGACAGGGTAATTCACCCCTCCACTTT.

A single count supports this clone. V gene TRBV28 combines with J gene TRBJ1-3; D remains ambiguous. This CDR3 comprises 14 residues. The V and J ends lost 2 bases and 0 bases respectively, with 5 bases between them. Germline CDR1 reads MDHEN; CDR2 reads SYDVKM. The CDR3 is CASSLSGSGNTIYF. The CDR3 DNA follows: TGTGCCAGCAGTTTAAGTGGCTCTGGAAACACCATATATTTT. The full variable domain, in which reference TRBV28 and TRBJ1-3 provide the parts outside the CDR3, is DVKVTQSSRYLVKRTGEKVFLECVQDMDHENMFWYRQDPGLGLRLIYFSYDVKMKEKGDIPEGYSVSREKKERFSLILESASTNQTSMYLCASSLSGSGNTIYFGEGSWLTVV.

This clone was counted a single time. The chain recombines TRBV5-1 with TRBJ1-2; D is perhaps TRBD1 (5 bases). CDR3 length: 14 amino acids. Germline V CDR1 and CDR2: SGHRS, YFSETQ. V was cut by 4 bases and J by 2 bases, with 12 bases left in between. The CDR3 protein is CASSPDGGNYGYTF. The DNA of the CDR3 is TGCGCCAGCAGCCCTGATGGGGGGAACTATGGCTACACCTTC. The variable domain in full, with the rest retrieved from reference TRBV5-1 and TRBJ1-2, is KAGVTQTPRYLIKTRGQQVTLSCSPISGHRSVSWYQQTPGQGLQFLFEYFSETQRNKGNFPGRFSGRQFSNSRSEMNVSTLELGDSALYLCASSPDGGNYGYTFGSGTRLTVV.

This chain connects TRBV28 to TRBJ2-7; 8 bases map to TRBD1. CDR3 length: 13 amino acids. V shed 5 bases, J shed 4 bases, and the junction held 4 bases outside the gene matches. CDR1 MDHEN and CDR2 SYDVKM come from the germline V gene. In DNA, the CDR3 is TGTGCCAGCAGTCAGCACAGGGGGTACGAGCAGTACTTC. This encodes CASSQHRGYEQYF.

The V and J genes are TRBV19 and TRBJ2-1; 12 nucleotides align to TRBD2. This CDR3 spans 16 amino acids. The ends lost 1 base at V and 7 bases at J; junction bases unmatched: 5. Germline V gene data show CDR1 as LNHDA and CDR2 as SQIVND (reference sequence). The chain's CDR3 is CASSIGLAGGQNEQFF. CDR3 coding DNA: TGTGCCAGTAGTATAGGCCTAGCGGGGGGGCAAAATGAGCAGTTCTTC.

This chain's CDR3 is CASSLGQGGGNTIYF. In nucleotides, the CDR3 is TGTGCCAGCAGCTTGGGACAGGGGGGCGGAAACACCATATATTTT. V is TRBV27 and J is TRBJ1-3; 11 bases are shared with TRBD1. The CDR3 spans 15 residues. The germline CDR1 and CDR2 sequences are MNHEY and SMNVEV (reference sequence). J lost 4 bases, V lost 6 bases, and 5 bases had no gene match.

The V gene is TRBV18, the J gene TRBJ2-2; 7 positions agree with TRBD1. The germline gives CDR1 KGHSH, CDR2 LQKENI. This CDR3 has 17 residues. V lost 3 bases, J lost 1 base, and 8 bases stayed unmatched. CDR3 bases: TGTGCCAGCTCACCGTTGGCCGGGACAGTGAACACCGGGGAGCTGTTTTTT. Encoded protein: CASSPLAGTVNTGELFF.

The rearrangement links TRBV25-1 to TRBJ2-7; D is undetermined. Trimming stripped 4 bases from V and 0 bases from J, with 10 bases between. CDR3 length: 14 amino acids. Looked up from germline, CDR1 is MGHDK and CDR2 is SYGVNS. In DNA form, the CDR3 reads TGTGCCAGCAGTGCCTCGGGTTCCTCCTACGAGCAGTACTTC. This sequence encodes CASSASGSSYEQYF.

The chain couples TRBV6-2 or TRBV6-3 to TRBJ1-1; the D gene is possibly TRBD1 (5 bases). Trimming cost V 3 bases and J 1 base, with 15 bases left between them. CDR3 size: 16 residues. Germline V gene lookup returns CDR1 MNHEY and CDR2 SVGEGT. The CDR3 nucleotides are TGTGCCAGCAGTTATGGTCCAGGGAGAGGGAACACTGAAGCTTTCTTT. Its protein is CASSYGPGRGNTEAFF.

The chain uses TRBV15 and TRBJ2-5, with 9 bases fitting TRBD2. Trimming removed 1 base from V and 5 bases from J; junction bases left unmatched: 14. The length of the CDR3 is 18 residues. Germline-derived CDR1 and CDR2 are LNHNV and YYDKDF (reference sequence). The CDR3 sequence: CATSRGSSGDNFLETQYF. In nucleotides, the CDR3 is TGTGCCACCAGCAGAGGGTCTAGCGGGGATAACTTCTTGGAGACCCAGTACTTC.

The J gene is TRBJ1-2, the V gene TRBV27, with D perhaps matching TRBD1 (5 bases). Trimming stripped 5 bases from V and 5 bases from J, with 15 bases between. The CDR3 sequence is 14 residues long. Per the germline V gene, CDR1 is MNHEY and CDR2 is SMNVEV (reference sequence). The CDR3 region is CASSPPGPLYGYTF. DNA of the CDR3: TGTGCCAGCAGTCCGCCGGGACCGCTATATGGCTACACCTTC.

This clone was counted once. CDR3 DNA sequence: TGCGCCAGCAGTCAACCGCAAAGGTGCGGACAAGAAGTCTACGAGCAGTACTTC. This sequence encodes CASSQPQRCGQEVYEQYF. The chain carries TRBV23-1 and TRBJ2-7; a weak D match, TRBD1 (5 bases). TRBV23-1 is classed as an ORF, of uncertain function. The CDR3 totals 18 residues. V was shortened by 2 bases and J by 3 bases, with 23 bases between the two germline ends.

CDR3 DNA sequence: TGTGCCAGCAGCTCCGACGCAGGGGGGAACACAGATACGCAGTATTTT. This encodes CASSSDAGGNTDTQYF. The chain is built from TRBV7-6 and TRBJ2-3, with D maybe TRBD1 (7 bases). The CDR3 loop spans 16 amino acids. V gave up 4 bases and J gave up 2 bases, with 16 bases separating them. Looked up from germline, CDR1 is SGHVS and CDR2 is FNYEAQ.

This rearrangement joins TRBV7-9 to TRBJ1-1, with no clear D. The CDR3 runs 16 residues. Germline assignment: CDR1 SEHNR and CDR2 FQNEAQ (reference sequence). V was trimmed by 0 bases and J by 4 bases, leaving 15 bases between them. Written as DNA, the CDR3 is TGTGCCAGCAGCTTAGCTTTGCAGCTACGGAGCACTGAAGCTTTCTTT. Translated, it gives CASSLALQLRSTEAFF.

J is TRBJ1-1 and V is TRBV24-1, with 10 bases fitting TRBD1. In germline, CDR1 is KGHDR, CDR2 SFDVKD. The CDR3 sequence is 14 residues long. Trimming at V came to 4 bases and at J to 5 bases, leaving 3 bases not matched to a gene. The CDR3 protein is CATSDRTGGTEAFF. The CDR3 nucleotides read TGTGCCACCAGTGACCGGACAGGGGGGACTGAAGCTTTCTTT.

The J gene is TRBJ2-5, the V gene TRBV3-1 (or the pseudogene TRBV3-2), with 7 bases fitting TRBD2. The CDR3 is 15 residues long. Germline V gene lookup returns CDR1 LGHDT and CDR2 YNNKEL (reference sequence). Losses at the gene ends were 3 bases for V and 5 bases for J; bases not matched to a gene: 9. The chain's CDR3 is CASSHRVWRGETQYF. Here the CDR3 DNA reads TGTGCCAGCAGCCATCGTGTGTGGCGGGGGGAGACCCAGTACTTC.

This clone showed up just once. The CDR3 loop reads CASSSEGTGGDGYTF. The CDR3 DNA sequence: TGCGCCAGCAGCTCAGAAGGGACAGGGGGCGATGGCTACACCTTC. The rearrangement uses TRBV5-1 and TRBJ1-2, with 12 bases fitting TRBD1. Germline CDR1 is SGHRS and CDR2 is YFSETQ. V trimming: 3 bases; J trimming: 6 bases; junction bases outside the gene matches: 6. The CDR3 runs to 15 residues.

The rearrangement uses TRBV6-5 and TRBJ2-7; unclear D gene. V lost 7 bases, J lost 4 bases, and 14 bases lay in between. Germline assignment: CDR1 MNHEY and CDR2 SVGAGI. The CDR3 is 13 amino acids. This CDR3 reads CASTHPLGYEQYF. DNA of the CDR3: TGTGCCAGCACCCATCCCCTAGGGTACGAGCAGTACTTC.

The rearrangement uses TRBV4-3 and TRBJ1-2; no definite D call. The CDR3 runs to 17 residues. The germline V gene encodes CDR1 LGHNA and CDR2 YSLEER. V was cut by 3 bases and J by 0 bases, with 17 bases left in between. For the CDR3, the DNA is TGCGCCAGCAGCCATAATCTACCCTTGGGAGCTAACTATGGCTACACCTTC. Protein sequence: CASSHNLPLGANYGYTF.

This clone was found a few times. DNA of the CDR3: TGTGCCAGCAGCTTAGGCCAGTCGGGCAATGAGCAGTTCTTC. It specifies CASSLGQSGNEQFF. V gene TRBV13 combines with J gene TRBJ2-1; D gene uncertain. Germline V CDR1 and CDR2: PRHDT, FYEKMQ (reference sequence). The CDR3 extends over 14 amino acids. Trimming took off 0 bases at V and 6 bases at J, with 9 bases between the two ends.

The CDR3 here is CASSGLGEQYF. DNA of the CDR3: TGTGCCAGCAGCGGCCTGGGGGAGCAGTACTTC. This chain joins TRBV7-9 and TRBJ2-7; D ambiguous. The germline V gene encodes CDR1 SEHNR and CDR2 FQNEAQ (reference sequence). The CDR3 extends over 11 amino acids. V lost 5 bases and J 7 bases, leaving 9 bases between the germline ends.

This chain uses TRBV4-1 with TRBJ2-1; D is unresolved. Trimming removed 7 bases from V and 2 bases from J, with 12 bases in between. The CDR3 has 14 residues. Germline V gene sequence: CDR1 MGHRA, CDR2 YSYEKL. For the CDR3, the DNA is TGCGCCAGCATGTGGAAGGAGACCTACAATGAGCAGTTCTTC. Protein product: CASMWKETYNEQFF.

CDR3 coding DNA: TGTGCCAGCAGCCAGGGACAGGGGGTAAATTCACCCCTCCACTTT. It is translated as CASSQGQGVNSPLHF. The chain joins TRBV7-2 to TRBJ1-6; 11 nucleotides align to TRBD1. The CDR3 extends over 15 amino acids. V was pared by 5 bases and J by 7 bases, with 4 bases of the junction left unmatched. Germline V CDR1 and CDR2: SGHTA, FQGNSA.

The genes are TRBV12-3 or TRBV12-4 and TRBJ2-7; D is possibly TRBD2 (6 bases). V gave up 7 bases and J gave up 0 bases, with 10 bases separating them. The CDR3 has 13 residues. The CDR3 is CASTGGVSYEQYF. The CDR3 DNA is TGTGCCAGCACCGGCGGGGTCTCCTACGAGCAGTACTTC.

This chain connects TRBV14 to TRBJ1-3; 10 nucleotides align to TRBD1. Germline CDR1 and CDR2: SGHDN and FVKESK. V lost 1 base, J lost 6 bases, and 12 bases stayed unmatched. The CDR3 consists of 18 residues. The CDR3 protein is CASSQGNLGQGRKNTIYF. CDR3 nucleotides: TGTGCCAGCAGCCAAGGAAATCTGGGACAGGGGCGCAAAAACACCATATATTTT.